This TCR beta chain was retrieved from a study of blood T cell repertoires in COVID-19. This clone came up a few times. In the source study's methods: Estimated nucleated cell counts came from reference gene primer amplification. Repertoires were generated with immunoSEQ multiplex PCR, while TCRdb's copy carries only in-frame clones and drops some. V, J and clone size derive from that table, while D and trimming were established from the DNA sequence. In the table there are approximately 32,000 clones, almost 90% of which are singletons. The V gene's germline CDR1 is SEHNR and CDR2 FQNEAQ (reference sequence). The CDR3 spans 15 residues. V lost 5 bases to trimming and J lost 8 bases; unmatched junction nucleotides: 5.

This chain uses TRBV7-9 with TRBJ2-2, with 13 bases identical to TRBD2. This sequence was found in a woman aged 70-85 years with active COVID-19. The sample consisted of peripheral blood. CDR3 nucleotide sequence: TGTGCCAGCAGCACTAGCGGGGGGGCCGCTGGGGAGCTGTTTTTT. It specifies CASSTSGGAAGELFF. Full variable domain (remainder filled in from reference TRBV7-9 and TRBJ2-2): DTGVSQNPRHKITKRGQNVTFRCDPISEHNRLYWYRQTLGQGPEFLTYFQNEAQLEKSRLLSDRFSAERPKGSFSTLEIQRTEQGDSAMYLCASSTSGGAAGELFFGEGSRLTVL.